Listed below are T cell receptor beta chains from one sample, sequenced in a study of blood T cell repertoires in COVID-19. TCRdb's table, derived via immunoSEQ multiplex PCR, lists solely in-frame clones and lacks some. The profile shows about 160,000 clones, approximately 82% of them singletons. Sequencing input: peripheral blood. The source of these receptors is a human donor with acute or convalescent COVID-19. The donor label of this sample is uncertain. CDR3s include the opening cysteine and the closing phenylalanine or tryptophan. Each record gives: CDR3 DNA, CDR3 protein, J gene, V gene, D gene, clone size. The D gene is left open where the match is weak. Clone size is not always given. Where it is, it says once, few, many or a class for expanded clones.

CDR3 DNA: TGCAGCGTTGTTCCGGAGGGTAATGAAAAACTGTTTTTT
CDR3 protein: CSVVPEGNEKLFF
J gene: TRBJ1-4
V gene: TRBV29-1
D gene: -
clone size: -

CDR3 DNA: TGTGCCAGCAGCCCCATAGGCAGGGAAAACCATGGCTACACCTTC
CDR3 protein: CASSPIGRENHGYTF
J gene: TRBJ1-2
V gene: TRBV3-1/TRBV3-2
D gene: -
clone size: -

CDR3 DNA: TGTGCCAGCAGTGAGACAGGCCCCTGGGACACTGAAGCTTTCTTT
CDR3 protein: CASSETGPWDTEAFF
J gene: TRBJ1-1
V gene: TRBV25-1
D gene: -
clone size: -

CDR3 DNA: TGTGCCAGCAGTTACTCCAGGGGTTTGGATTCACCCCTCCACTTT
CDR3 protein: CASSYSRGLDSPLHF
J gene: TRBJ1-6
V gene: TRBV6-5
D gene: -
clone size: -

CDR3 DNA: TGCGCCAGCAGCCGCGGAGGGCTAACGGGAAACACTGAAGCTTTCTTT
CDR3 protein: CASSRGGLTGNTEAFF
J gene: TRBJ1-1
V gene: TRBV4-1
D gene: -
clone size: few

CDR3 DNA: TGCAGCGTCGAGACAGGGTTGGGGGCAAACACCATATATTTT
CDR3 protein: CSVETGLGANTIYF
J gene: TRBJ1-3
V gene: TRBV29-1
D gene: TRBD1
clone size: -

CDR3 DNA: TGCGCCAGCAGCCAAGGCGCAGGGGCGAGTCTTTACGAGCAGTACTTC
CDR3 protein: CASSQGAGASLYEQYF
J gene: TRBJ2-7
V gene: TRBV4-3
D gene: -
clone size: -

CDR3 DNA: TGTGCCAGTAGTATCAAACAGGGTGCTCAGCCCCAGCATTTT
CDR3 protein: CASSIKQGAQPQHF
J gene: TRBJ1-5
V gene: TRBV19
D gene: -
clone size: -

CDR3 DNA: TGTGCCATCAGTACGGGACAGCTGAACACTGAAGCTTTCTTT
CDR3 protein: CAISTGQLNTEAFF
J gene: TRBJ1-1
V gene: TRBV10-3
D gene: TRBD1
clone size: -

CDR3 DNA: TGTGCCAGCAGTCCTACTGAAGGGAGGGGCGGGGAGCTGTTTTTT
CDR3 protein: CASSPTEGRGGELFF
J gene: TRBJ2-2
V gene: TRBV2
D gene: TRBD2
clone size: -

CDR3 DNA: TGTGCCAGCAGCCTCGGCCCCCCAGGGGGACGTCAGCCCCAGCATTTT
CDR3 protein: CASSLGPPGGRQPQHF
J gene: TRBJ1-5
V gene: TRBV5-4
D gene: TRBD1
clone size: -

CDR3 DNA: TGTGCCAGCAGCCGGACAGGGGGCGGCACTGAAGCTTTCTTT
CDR3 protein: CASSRTGGGTEAFF
J gene: TRBJ1-1
V gene: TRBV5-4
D gene: TRBD1
clone size: once

CDR3 DNA: TGTGCCAGTAGTCAACTAGCATTGGACTACAATGAGCAGTTCTTC
CDR3 protein: CASSQLALDYNEQFF
J gene: TRBJ2-1
V gene: TRBV19
D gene: -
clone size: once

CDR3 DNA: TGCGCCAGCAGCCCTTCGACAGGGGGCGTAGTCTACGAGCAGTACTTC
CDR3 protein: CASSPSTGGVVYEQYF
J gene: TRBJ2-7
V gene: TRBV5-1
D gene: TRBD1
clone size: -

CDR3 DNA: TGTGCCAGCAGCTTAGCGGGCAGCAATCAGCCCCAGCATTTT
CDR3 protein: CASSLAGSNQPQHF
J gene: TRBJ1-5
V gene: TRBV7-9
D gene: -
clone size: -

CDR3 DNA: TGCGCCAGCAGCTTAAGTAGGCGGGGGGGCTGGGGCAATGAGCAGTTCTTC
CDR3 protein: CASSLSRRGGWGNEQFF
J gene: TRBJ2-1
V gene: TRBV5-1
D gene: TRBD2
clone size: -

CDR3 DNA: TGTGCCAGCAGCACCATCACGAGAGGTGGCACCATATATTTT
CDR3 protein: CASSTITRGGTIYF
J gene: TRBJ1-3
V gene: TRBV9
D gene: -
clone size: -

CDR3 DNA: TGCGCGACCGGCGTGACTAGCGTCTCCGAGCAGTACTTC
CDR3 protein: CATGVTSVSEQYF
J gene: TRBJ2-7
V gene: TRBV5-1
D gene: TRBD2
clone size: -

CDR3 DNA: TGTGCCAGCAGCCTCGACAGCTACACCGGGGAGCTGTTTTTT
CDR3 protein: CASSLDSYTGELFF
J gene: TRBJ2-2
V gene: TRBV7-3
D gene: -
clone size: few

CDR3 DNA: TGTGCCAGCTCACCGTATCCCTTACAGGGGGCGGATCAGCCCCAGCATTTT
CDR3 protein: CASSPYPLQGADQPQHF
J gene: TRBJ1-5
V gene: TRBV18
D gene: TRBD1
clone size: -

CDR3 DNA: TGTGCCAGTAGTATTGTAGGACTCCGGGGAAACACCATATATTTT
CDR3 protein: CASSIVGLRGNTIYF
J gene: TRBJ1-3
V gene: TRBV19
D gene: -
clone size: -

CDR3 DNA: TGTGCCAGCAGCTCCACACAGGGGGAGAGGACCATATATTTT
CDR3 protein: CASSSTQGERTIYF
J gene: TRBJ1-3
V gene: TRBV13
D gene: TRBD1
clone size: -

CDR3 DNA: TGTGCCAGCTCAAGGAAGGAGGGAGGCACTGAAGCTTTCTTT
CDR3 protein: CASSRKEGGTEAFF
J gene: TRBJ1-1
V gene: TRBV18
D gene: -
clone size: -

CDR3 DNA: TGTGCCAGCAGCTTACTGGGGGCGCAAGGCTACACCTTC
CDR3 protein: CASSLLGAQGYTF
J gene: TRBJ1-2
V gene: TRBV7-9
D gene: -
clone size: -

CDR3 DNA: TGTGCCAGCAGCTTAGAATCGGCAGGGGCGGGCTTCTTT
CDR3 protein: CASSLESAGAGFF
J gene: TRBJ1-1
V gene: TRBV11-2
D gene: -
clone size: -

CDR3 DNA: TGTGCCAGCAGTGAAGCTTGGACAGGGGGCAGGGACGAGCAGTACTTC
CDR3 protein: CASSEAWTGGRDEQYF
J gene: TRBJ2-7
V gene: TRBV6-1
D gene: TRBD1
clone size: -

CDR3 DNA: TGTGCCAGCACTCCTGTAGGGACAGCGATATACGAGCAGTACTTC
CDR3 protein: CASTPVGTAIYEQYF
J gene: TRBJ2-7
V gene: TRBV7-2
D gene: TRBD1
clone size: -

CDR3 DNA: TGTGCCAGCAGCCAGGGGCCGCTGAAGCAGTACTTC
CDR3 protein: CASSQGPLKQYF
J gene: TRBJ2-7
V gene: TRBV3-1/TRBV3-2
D gene: -
clone size: -

CDR3 DNA: TGCGCCAGCAGCTTGGCCCCGGGGGTTAAGAACACTGAAGCTTTCTTT
CDR3 protein: CASSLAPGVKNTEAFF
J gene: TRBJ1-1
V gene: TRBV5-1
D gene: -
clone size: -

CDR3 DNA: TGTGCCTGGAGTCGAGGGACAGGGCTCCATGGCGAACGGGGATATAGCAATCAGCCCCAGCATTTT
CDR3 protein: CAWSRGTGLHGERGYSNQPQHF
J gene: TRBJ1-5
V gene: TRBV30
D gene: TRBD1
clone size: -

CDR3 DNA: TGTGCCACCGCGGACAATAACTATGGCTACACCTTC
CDR3 protein: CATADNNYGYTF
J gene: TRBJ1-2
V gene: TRBV19
D gene: -
clone size: few

CDR3 DNA: TGCGCCAGCAGCCAGCAGAGCGGGCCGGTTGAGCAGTTCTTC
CDR3 protein: CASSQQSGPVEQFF
J gene: TRBJ2-1
V gene: TRBV4-1
D gene: -
clone size: -

CDR3 DNA: TGCGCCAGCACTCGACAGGGATCCGGCAATTCACCCCTCCACTTT
CDR3 protein: CASTRQGSGNSPLHF
J gene: TRBJ1-6
V gene: TRBV4-1
D gene: TRBD1
clone size: -

CDR3 DNA: TGTGCCAGCAGCCTACACTCAATTGGTCCAGGCACTGAAGCTTTCTTT
CDR3 protein: CASSLHSIGPGTEAFF
J gene: TRBJ1-1
V gene: TRBV7-9
D gene: -
clone size: -

CDR3 DNA: TGTGCCAGCAGTGACAGAGGGAACACTGAAGCTTTCTTT
CDR3 protein: CASSDRGNTEAFF
J gene: TRBJ1-1
V gene: TRBV2
D gene: -
clone size: -

CDR3 DNA: TGTGCCAGCAGAAGAGACAGGTGGGGCACCGGGGAGCTGTTTTTT
CDR3 protein: CASRRDRWGTGELFF
J gene: TRBJ2-2
V gene: TRBV6-5
D gene: -
clone size: few

CDR3 DNA: TGTGCCAGCAGTGGGGGACTAGCCGGCTCCTACAATGAGCAGTTCTTC
CDR3 protein: CASSGGLAGSYNEQFF
J gene: TRBJ2-1
V gene: TRBV2
D gene: TRBD2
clone size: few

CDR3 DNA: TGTGCCAGCAGTCCTTGGACAGGGGAACTAAAGCAGTTCTTC
CDR3 protein: CASSPWTGELKQFF
J gene: TRBJ2-1
V gene: TRBV11-2
D gene: TRBD1
clone size: -

CDR3 DNA: TGTGCCAGCAGTTCCCAAACAAGGTTGGGCGCCGAAGCTTTCTTT
CDR3 protein: CASSSQTRLGAEAFF
J gene: TRBJ1-1
V gene: TRBV6-2/TRBV6-3
D gene: -
clone size: -

CDR3 DNA: TGTGCCAGCAGCACCCGAACCGGGACAGGGGGAGAAAAACTGTTTTTT
CDR3 protein: CASSTRTGTGGEKLFF
J gene: TRBJ1-4
V gene: TRBV7-9
D gene: TRBD1
clone size: many

CDR3 DNA: TGTGCCAGCAGCTTATACCGGGGTCCTTCACAAGAGACCCAGTACTTC
CDR3 protein: CASSLYRGPSQETQYF
J gene: TRBJ2-5
V gene: TRBV7-9
D gene: -
clone size: -

CDR3 DNA: TGTGCCAGCTCACCTGGCAGGGGGCCCTATGGCTACACCTTC
CDR3 protein: CASSPGRGPYGYTF
J gene: TRBJ1-2
V gene: TRBV18
D gene: TRBD1
clone size: -

CDR3 DNA: TGTGCCAGCAGCATGGGACAGAGGTATGGCTACACCTTC
CDR3 protein: CASSMGQRYGYTF
J gene: TRBJ1-2
V gene: TRBV13
D gene: TRBD1
clone size: -

CDR3 DNA: TGTGCCAGCCAATTCACCGGGACATCTAGAACCGGGGAGCTGTTTTTT
CDR3 protein: CASQFTGTSRTGELFF
J gene: TRBJ2-2
V gene: TRBV25-1
D gene: -
clone size: -

CDR3 DNA: TGTGCCAGCAGCCCGGTAACCTATGGCTACACCTTC
CDR3 protein: CASSPVTYGYTF
J gene: TRBJ1-2
V gene: TRBV14
D gene: -
clone size: -

CDR3 DNA: TGTGCCAGCAGCTTACGAGGGGGCCCTACGGGTTCACCCCTCCACTTT
CDR3 protein: CASSLRGGPTGSPLHF
J gene: TRBJ1-6
V gene: TRBV7-3
D gene: TRBD1
clone size: few

CDR3 DNA: TGTGCCAGCAGTTACTCGAAACCAGGGGGAAGGACTGAAGCTTTCTTT
CDR3 protein: CASSYSKPGGRTEAFF
J gene: TRBJ1-1
V gene: TRBV6-5
D gene: TRBD1
clone size: once

CDR3 DNA: TGTGCCATCAAAGGGACAGGGCAAGGAAGTGGCTACACCTTC
CDR3 protein: CAIKGTGQGSGYTF
J gene: TRBJ1-2
V gene: TRBV10-3
D gene: TRBD1
clone size: -

CDR3 DNA: TGTGCCAGCAGTAAGGGACAGGGGATAGGGAATCAGCCCCAGCATTTT
CDR3 protein: CASSKGQGIGNQPQHF
J gene: TRBJ1-5
V gene: TRBV5-8
D gene: TRBD1
clone size: -